This entry concerns a single TCR beta chain. Its target is not known. The PCR ran on 60 Vbeta and 13 Jbeta primers. Measured with immunoSEQ multiplex PCR; TCRdb has only the in-frame clones, and not every one. The table includes around 75,000 clones, roughly 76% detected once. The record originates from a study of cytomegalovirus exposure and HLA in healthy donors. Study results and caveats: In a later analysis, the majority of CMV-associated beta chains seemingly showed HLA restriction.

The CDR3 contains 13 residues. The trim removed 5 bases at V and 9 bases at J, leaving 4 bases unmatched. Germline CDR1 is GTSNPN and CDR2 is SVGIG (reference sequence). The chain links TRBV30 to TRBJ1-6; 10 positions match TRBD1. Sequencing input: PBMCs. This TCR was recovered from a man between 18 and 29 years old in good health and CMV-seronegative. The CDR3 coding sequence is TGTGCCTGGTCGGGACAGGGGAGTTCACCCCTCCACTTT. Residues: CAWSGQGSSPLHF.